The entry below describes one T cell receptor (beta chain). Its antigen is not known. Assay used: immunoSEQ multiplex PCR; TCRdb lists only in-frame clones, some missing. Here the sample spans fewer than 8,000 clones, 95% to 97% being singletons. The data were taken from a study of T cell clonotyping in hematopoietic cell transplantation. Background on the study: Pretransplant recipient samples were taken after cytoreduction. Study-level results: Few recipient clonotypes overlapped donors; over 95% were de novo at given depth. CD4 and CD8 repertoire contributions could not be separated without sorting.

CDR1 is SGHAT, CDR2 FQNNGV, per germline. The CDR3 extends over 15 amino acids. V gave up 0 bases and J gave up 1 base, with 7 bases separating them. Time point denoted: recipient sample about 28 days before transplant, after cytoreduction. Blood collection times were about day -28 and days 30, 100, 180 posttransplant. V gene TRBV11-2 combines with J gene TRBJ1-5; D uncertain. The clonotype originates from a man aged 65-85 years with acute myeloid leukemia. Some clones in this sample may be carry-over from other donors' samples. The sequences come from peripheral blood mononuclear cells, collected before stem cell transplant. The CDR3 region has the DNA TGTGCCAGCAGCTTAGAGGGGAAAAGCAATCAGCCCCAGCATTTT. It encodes CASSLEGKSNQPQHF.